The 9 T cell receptor beta chains below all came from one sample that was sequenced in a study of shared clonotypes between healthy human individuals. Produced via immunoSEQ multiplex PCR; TCRdb's table is partial and in-frame only. The sample holds 760,000 or so clones, about 97% seen once. CD45RO-negative, CCR7-selected cells formed the naive CD8 fraction, which excluded terminally differentiated effector memory CD45RA+ cells. Specimen: naive CD8+ T cells sorted from blood. The receptors come from a man aged 25-45 years in good health.

The CDR3 DNA is TGTGCCACCAGCAGTCGACTAGCGGTTTACGAGCAGTACTTC. Translating gives CATSSRLAVYEQYF. The gene calls are TRBV15 and TRBJ2-7; 9 bases match TRBD2. Trimming took 3 bases from V and 4 from J; bases not matched to a gene: 4. Germline CDR1 is LNHNV and CDR2 is YYDKDF (reference sequence). This CDR3 is 14 amino acids long.

The V gene is TRBV5-1, the J gene TRBJ2-2; D is undetermined. CDR1 is SGHRS, CDR2 YFSETQ, per germline. The CDR3 sequence is 13 residues long. V was shortened by 3 bases and J by 9 bases, with 12 bases between the two germline ends. The CDR3 DNA reads TGCGCCAGCAGCTCCGGCGTCGCACGGGAGCTGTTTTTT. Amino acids: CASSSGVARELFF.

The chain employs TRBV10-3 and TRBJ2-7; the D is unclear. V was trimmed by 0 bases and J by 2 bases, leaving 11 bases between them. CDR3 length: 15 residues. Per germline, CDR1 ENHRY and CDR2 SYGVKD. CDR3 in DNA: TGTGCCATCAGTGAGTCGACTCGAGCCACCTACGAGCAGTACTTC. Its protein is CAISESTRATYEQYF.

As to this clone: This specimen includes other DNA sequences encoding the same CDR3. The chain recombines TRBV5-1 with TRBJ2-1; 9 bases agree with TRBD2. The CDR3 covers 15 residues. Germline V gene lookup returns CDR1 SGHRS and CDR2 YFSETQ. V lost 0 bases to trimming and J lost 7 bases; unmatched junction nucleotides: 5. CDR3 region: CASSLGLAGENEQFF. The CDR3 bases are TGCGCCAGCAGCTTGGGATTAGCGGGAGAGAATGAGCAGTTCTTC.

This clone is a singleton in its sample. The chain recombines TRBV4-1 with TRBJ2-3; D not certain. The CDR3 has 14 amino acids. Germline values: CDR1 MGHRA, CDR2 YSYEKL. V dropped 0 bases and J dropped 2 bases, with 6 bases sitting between them. The CDR3 spells CASSQESYTDTQYF. CDR3 coding DNA: TGCGCCAGCAGCCAAGAATCCTACACAGATACGCAGTATTTT.

The chain carries TRBV11-2 and TRBJ1-4; tentative D call: TRBD1 (5 bases). This CDR3 contains 15 residues. In germline, CDR1 is SGHAT, CDR2 FQNNGV. V was shortened by 5 bases and J by 8 bases, with 18 bases between the two germline ends. The CDR3 loop is CASSDEAVPGEKLFF. The CDR3 nucleotides are TGTGCCAGCAGCGACGAAGCAGTCCCAGGGGAAAAACTGTTTTTT.

About this clone itself: This sample also contains other DNA sequences that code for the same CDR3. The CDR3 DNA reads TGTGCCAGCAGCTTAGACAACTCCTACAATGAGCAGTTCTTC. It specifies CASSLDNSYNEQFF. V usage is TRBV11-3 and J usage is TRBJ2-1; D call uncertain. Per the germline V gene, CDR1 is SGHNT and CDR2 is YENEEA. With 0 bases removed from V and 0 bases from J, the gap between germline ends came to 3 bases. This CDR3 is built from 14 residues. The variable domain in full, completed from reference TRBV11-3 and TRBJ2-1, reads EAGVVQSPRYKIIEKKQPVAFWCNPISGHNTLYWYLQNLGQGPELLIRYENEEAVDDSQLPKDRFSAERLKGVDSTLKIQPAELGDSAVYLCASSLDNSYNEQFFGPGTRLTVL.

The chain has TRBV29-1 and TRBJ2-7; 10 bases align to TRBD2. Per germline, CDR1 SQVTM and CDR2 ANQGSEA. This CDR3 is 15 amino acids long. With 7 bases clipped from V and 2 bases from J, the junction kept 11 bases outside the gene matches. CDR3 nucleotide sequence: TGCAGCGCGGGACTAGCGTCTCCAGGCACCTACGAGCAGTACTTC. This sequence encodes CSAGLASPGTYEQYF.

J is TRBJ1-1 and V is TRBV4-3; 7 bases are shared with TRBD1. Trimming at V came to 4 bases and at J to 4 bases, leaving 15 bases not matched to a gene. This CDR3 is 17 amino acids long. Germline CDR1 and CDR2: LGHNA and YSLEER. CDR3 sequence reads: CASSPSVTGPWGTEAFF. The CDR3 bases are TGCGCCAGCAGCCCTTCCGTGACAGGGCCCTGGGGCACTGAAGCTTTCTTT.